This TCR beta chain was recorded in a study of blood T cell repertoires in COVID-19. For the study at large: The cDNA or gDNA used as material had been derived from T cells, B-cell-depleted T cells, or PBMCs.

Sequenced by immunoSEQ multiplex PCR; TCRdb stores in-frame clones only, minus some. The sample lists tens of thousands of clones, 86% occurring once. This CDR3 spans 14 amino acids. The V segment lost 4 bases and the J segment 2 bases; nucleotides outside the gene matches: 4. The germline CDR1 and CDR2 sequences are SGDLS and YYNGEE. Material for sequencing was peripheral blood. The rearrangement links TRBV9 to TRBJ2-7, with TRBD1 matching over 9 bases. The receptor was isolated from a woman older than 75 in a cohort sampled during active or convalescent COVID-19. The CDR3 region has the DNA TGTGCCAGCAGCCCCCGGACAGGGGCCTACGAGCAGTACTTC. This translates into CASSPRTGAYEQYF.